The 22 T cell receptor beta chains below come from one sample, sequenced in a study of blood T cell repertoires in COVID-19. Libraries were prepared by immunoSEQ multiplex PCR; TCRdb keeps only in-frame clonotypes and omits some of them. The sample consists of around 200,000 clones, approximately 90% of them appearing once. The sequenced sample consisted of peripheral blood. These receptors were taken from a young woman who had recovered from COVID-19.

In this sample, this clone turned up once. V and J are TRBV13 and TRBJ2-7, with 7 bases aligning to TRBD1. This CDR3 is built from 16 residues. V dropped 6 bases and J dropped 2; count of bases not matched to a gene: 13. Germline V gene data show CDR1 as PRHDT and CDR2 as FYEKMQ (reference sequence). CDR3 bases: TGTGCCAGCAGTTCCAATCCGGGACAGCAAGCCTACGAGCAGTACTTC. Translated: CASSSNPGQQAYEQYF.

The CDR3 protein is CAISESTRASGELFF. For the CDR3, the DNA is TGTGCCATCAGTGAGTCGACTCGTGCAAGCGGGGAGCTGTTTTTT. V and J are TRBV10-3 and TRBJ2-2; D not resolved. The V end was cut by 0 bases, the J end by 7 bases, with 12 bases between. The CDR3 sequence is 15 residues long. CDR1 and CDR2 from the germline V gene are ENHRY and SYGVKD.

This chain's CDR3 is CASSQTGSYPQAFF. CDR3 sequence (DNA): TGCGCCAGCAGCCAGACAGGTTCCTATCCTCAAGCTTTCTTT. The chain uses TRBV4-1 and TRBJ1-1, with TRBD1 as a possible D gene (6 bases). Trimming took 3 bases from V and 9 from J, leaving 17 bases between them. Germline assignment: CDR1 MGHRA and CDR2 YSYEKL. This CDR3 comprises 14 residues.

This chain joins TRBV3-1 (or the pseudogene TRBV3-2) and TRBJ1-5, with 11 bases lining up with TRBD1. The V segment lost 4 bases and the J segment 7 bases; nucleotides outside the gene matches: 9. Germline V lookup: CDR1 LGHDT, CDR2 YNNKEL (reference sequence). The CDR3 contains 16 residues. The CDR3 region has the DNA TGTGCCAGCAGCCCTAGGGGGACAGGGGGTAACCAGCCCCAGCATTTT. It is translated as CASSPRGTGGNQPQHF.

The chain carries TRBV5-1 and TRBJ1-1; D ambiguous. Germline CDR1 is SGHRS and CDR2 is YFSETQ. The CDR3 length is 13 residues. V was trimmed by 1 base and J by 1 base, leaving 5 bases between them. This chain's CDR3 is CASSLPGNTEAFF. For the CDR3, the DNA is TGCGCCAGCAGCTTGCCGGGGAACACTGAAGCTTTCTTT. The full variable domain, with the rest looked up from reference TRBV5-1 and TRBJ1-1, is KAGVTQTPRYLIKTRGQQVTLSCSPISGHRSVSWYQQTPGQGLQFLFEYFSETQRNKGNFPGRFSGRQFSNSRSEMNVSTLELGDSALYLCASSLPGNTEAFFGQGTRLTVV.

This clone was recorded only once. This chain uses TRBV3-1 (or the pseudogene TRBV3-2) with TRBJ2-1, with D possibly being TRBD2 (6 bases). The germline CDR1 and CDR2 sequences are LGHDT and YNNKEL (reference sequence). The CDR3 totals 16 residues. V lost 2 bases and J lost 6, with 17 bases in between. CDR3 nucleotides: TGTGCCAGCAGCCAACGAAGATCTTCGGGAGTCAATGAGCAGTTCTTC. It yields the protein CASSQRRSSGVNEQFF.

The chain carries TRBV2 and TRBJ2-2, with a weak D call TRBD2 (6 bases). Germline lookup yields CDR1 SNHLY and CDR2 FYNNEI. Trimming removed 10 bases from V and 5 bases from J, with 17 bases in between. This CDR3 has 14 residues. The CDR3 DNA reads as TGTGCCACCTTAGCGGCTCCCACTACCGGGGAGCTGTTTTTT. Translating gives CATLAAPTTGELFF. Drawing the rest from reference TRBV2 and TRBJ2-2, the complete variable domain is EPEVTQTPSHQVTQMGQEVILRCVPISNHLYFYWYRQILGQKVEFLVSFYNNEISEKSEIFDDQFSVERPDGSNFTLKIRSTKLEDSAMYFCATLAAPTTGELFFGEGSRLTVL.

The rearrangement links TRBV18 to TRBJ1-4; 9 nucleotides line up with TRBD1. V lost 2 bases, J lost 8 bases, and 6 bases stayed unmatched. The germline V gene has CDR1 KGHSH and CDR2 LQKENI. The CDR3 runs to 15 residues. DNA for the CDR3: TGTGCCAGCTCACCATGGGACAGGGAGAAGGAAAAACTGTTTTTT. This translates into CASSPWDREKEKLFF.

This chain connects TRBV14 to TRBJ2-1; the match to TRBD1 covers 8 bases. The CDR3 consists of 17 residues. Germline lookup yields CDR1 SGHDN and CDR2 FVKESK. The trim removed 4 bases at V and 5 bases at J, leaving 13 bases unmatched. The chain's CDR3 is CASSLGQGGIVDNEQFF. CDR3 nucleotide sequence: TGTGCCAGCAGCCTTGGACAGGGAGGTATCGTCGACAATGAGCAGTTCTTC.

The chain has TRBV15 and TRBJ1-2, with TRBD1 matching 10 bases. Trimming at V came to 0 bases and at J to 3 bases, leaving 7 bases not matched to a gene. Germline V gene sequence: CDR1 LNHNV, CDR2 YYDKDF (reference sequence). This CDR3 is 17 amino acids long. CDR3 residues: CATSRDLEGTGDYGYTF. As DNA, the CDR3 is TGTGCCACCAGCAGAGATCTTGAAGGGACAGGGGACTATGGCTACACCTTC.

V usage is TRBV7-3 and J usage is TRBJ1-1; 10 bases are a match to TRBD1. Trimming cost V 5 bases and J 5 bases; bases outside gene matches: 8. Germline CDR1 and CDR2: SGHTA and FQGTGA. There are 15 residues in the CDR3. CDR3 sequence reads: CASSPGQGGFTEAFF. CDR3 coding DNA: TGTGCCAGCAGCCCTGGACAGGGGGGTTTTACTGAAGCTTTCTTT.

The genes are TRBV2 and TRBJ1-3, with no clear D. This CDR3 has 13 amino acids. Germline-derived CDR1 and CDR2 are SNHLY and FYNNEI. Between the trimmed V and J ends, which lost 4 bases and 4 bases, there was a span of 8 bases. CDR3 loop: CASSGGPGNTIYF. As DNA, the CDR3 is TGTGCCAGCAGTGGTGGGCCGGGAAACACCATATATTTT. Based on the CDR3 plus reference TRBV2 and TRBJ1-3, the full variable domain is EPEVTQTPSHQVTQMGQEVILRCVPISNHLYFYWYRQILGQKVEFLVSFYNNEISEKSEIFDDQFSVERPDGSNFTLKIRSTKLEDSAMYFCASSGGPGNTIYFGEGSWLTVV.

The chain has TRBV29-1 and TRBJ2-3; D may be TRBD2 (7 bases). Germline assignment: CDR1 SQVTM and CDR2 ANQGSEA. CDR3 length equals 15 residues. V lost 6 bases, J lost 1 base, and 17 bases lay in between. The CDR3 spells CSVLGGLARTDTQYF. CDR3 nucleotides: TGCAGCGTCTTGGGGGGGCTAGCCCGCACAGATACGCAGTATTTT.

CDR3 in amino acids: CASSLTGGSTDTQYF. The CDR3 DNA follows: TGTGCCAGCAGTTTAACGGGGGGGAGCACAGATACGCAGTATTTT. The rearrangement joins TRBV28 to TRBJ2-3, with 8 bases fitting TRBD2. The germline CDR1 and CDR2 sequences are MDHEN and SYDVKM. This CDR3 has 15 residues. V was clipped by 2 bases and J by 0 bases; unmatched bases: 1.

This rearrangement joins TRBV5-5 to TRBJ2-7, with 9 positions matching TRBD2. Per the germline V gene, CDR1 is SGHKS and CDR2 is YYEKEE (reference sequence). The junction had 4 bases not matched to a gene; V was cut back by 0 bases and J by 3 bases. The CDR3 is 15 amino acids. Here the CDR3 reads CASSLGSGSIYEQYF. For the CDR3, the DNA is TGTGCCAGCAGCTTGGGTAGCGGGAGTATCTACGAGCAGTACTTC.

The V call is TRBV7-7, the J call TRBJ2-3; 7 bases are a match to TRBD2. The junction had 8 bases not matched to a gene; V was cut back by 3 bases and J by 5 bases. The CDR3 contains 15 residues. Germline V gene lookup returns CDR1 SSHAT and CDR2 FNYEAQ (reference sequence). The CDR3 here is CASSFQAGRGDTQYF. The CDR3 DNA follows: TGTGCCAGCAGCTTCCAAGCGGGAAGGGGAGATACGCAGTATTTT.

Written as DNA, the CDR3 is TGTGCCAGCAGCGGCGGACTCCGCAATCAGCCCCAGCATTTT. This translates into CASSGGLRNQPQHF. V gene TRBV6-2 or TRBV6-3 combines with J gene TRBJ1-5; D unclear. V was shortened by 6 bases and J by 2 bases, with 11 bases between the two germline ends. The CDR3 has 14 residues. Germline V gene sequence: CDR1 MNHEY, CDR2 SVGEGT.

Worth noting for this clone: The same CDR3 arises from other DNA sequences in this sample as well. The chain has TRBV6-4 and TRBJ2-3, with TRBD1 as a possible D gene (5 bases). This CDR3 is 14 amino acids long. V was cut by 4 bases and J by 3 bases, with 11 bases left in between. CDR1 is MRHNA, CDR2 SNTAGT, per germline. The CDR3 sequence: CASSGQGGTDTQYF. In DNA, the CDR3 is TGTGCCAGCAGTGGGCAGGGTGGAACAGATACGCAGTATTTT.

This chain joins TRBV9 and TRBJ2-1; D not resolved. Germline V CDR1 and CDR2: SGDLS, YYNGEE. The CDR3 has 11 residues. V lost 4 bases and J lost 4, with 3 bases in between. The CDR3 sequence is CASSLYNEQFF. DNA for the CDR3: TGTGCCAGCAGCCTATACAATGAGCAGTTCTTC.

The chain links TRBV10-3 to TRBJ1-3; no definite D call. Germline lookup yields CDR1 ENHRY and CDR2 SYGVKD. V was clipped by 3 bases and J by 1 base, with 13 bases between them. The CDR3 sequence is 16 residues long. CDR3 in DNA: TGTGCCATCAGTGAAAGGGCCTGGGAGTCTGGAAACACCATATATTTT. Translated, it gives CAISERAWESGNTIYF.

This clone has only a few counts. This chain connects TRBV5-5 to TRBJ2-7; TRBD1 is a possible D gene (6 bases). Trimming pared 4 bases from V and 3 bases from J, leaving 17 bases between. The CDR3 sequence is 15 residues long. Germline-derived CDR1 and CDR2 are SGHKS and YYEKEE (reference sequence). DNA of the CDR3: TGTGCCAGCAGCCCTATCGAGGGGGTCTACTACGAGCAGTACTTC. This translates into CASSPIEGVYYEQYF.

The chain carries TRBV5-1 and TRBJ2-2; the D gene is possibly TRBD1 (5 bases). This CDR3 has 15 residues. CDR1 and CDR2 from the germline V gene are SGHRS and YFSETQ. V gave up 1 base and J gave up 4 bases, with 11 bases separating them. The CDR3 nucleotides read TGCGCCAGCAGCTTGCAGCAGGGAATCACCGGGGAGCTGTTTTTT. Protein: CASSLQQGITGELFF.